What follows describes a single T cell receptor (beta chain). This clonotype was observed a few times. Its antigen remains unidentified. Within one base of it there is no much larger clone, and no base qualities were kept. Libraries were built with PCR. The instrument was an Illumina HiSeq 2500. Molecular barcoding was employed in the preparation of TCR libraries, with unique molecular identifiers being used to normalize TCRbeta repertoire quantification. TCRdb reran the public reads through fastp at Q25 and MiXCR, keeping productive beta chains. Each record represents a unique CDR3 protein, reported with the most common genes and DNA among its rows. The sample includes about a million distinct CDR3 sequences, with around 30% observed a single time. The ten largest account for roughly 27% of the sample. Read against the paper, the sample's treatment or condition label means: allogeneic hematopoietic cell transplantation with graft depleted of TCRalphabeta T cells and CD19 B cells. The transplant recipients were children given TCRalphabeta/CD19-depleted allogeneic hematopoietic cell grafts.

The source of the sample is a study of T-cell reconstitution after alpha-beta-depleted transplantation in children (TCRdb year 2016). Regarding the complete study: The study quantitatively tracked T-cell immune reconstitution after TCRalphabeta/CD19-depleted allogeneic hematopoietic cell transplantation in children using TCR repertoire profiling. Overall study outcomes, separate from this receptor: The apparently early recovery of alphabetaT-cell counts about two months after transplant reportedly depended on only several hundred rapidly expanded clones that came from non-depleted graft cells. In some patients, the high TCRbeta diversity seen at day 60 was put down to recipient T cells and intrathymic progenitors that had survived conditioning. The frequencies of hyperexpanded clones fell over the following months, and after one year, T-cell counts and TCRbeta diversity were mostly attributed to newly produced T cells.

The sample consisted of PBMCs, mostly from graft donor cells, taken 360 days after TCRalphabeta/CD19-depleted stem cell transplant. The receptor comes from a boy under two years old who had a stem cell transplant for SCID, so the T cells may come from the graft donor.

The DNA sequence follows: TGTGCCAGCAGTTTAGGGGGCCGGGGAAACACTGAAGCTTTCTTT. It translates as CASSLGGRGNTEAFF. The sequence is built from TRBV12-3 or TRBV12-4 and TRBJ1-1; TRBD1 could be the D gene, as 5 bases match. The junction carries 11 bases between V and J, which are trimmed by 1 base and 2 bases respectively. The CDR3 measures 15 amino acids from cysteine to phenylalanine. The entry retains the CDR3 DNA only, 45 bases that are in frame from base 1.